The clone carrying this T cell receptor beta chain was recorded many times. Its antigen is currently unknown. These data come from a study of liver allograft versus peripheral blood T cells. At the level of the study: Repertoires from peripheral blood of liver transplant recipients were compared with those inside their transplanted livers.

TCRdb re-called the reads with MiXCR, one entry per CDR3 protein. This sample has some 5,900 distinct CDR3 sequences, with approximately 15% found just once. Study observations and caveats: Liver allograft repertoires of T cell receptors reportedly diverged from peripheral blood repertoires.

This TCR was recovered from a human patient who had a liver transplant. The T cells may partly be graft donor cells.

CDR3 residues: CASSLEWGGNYGYTF. CDR3 in DNA: TGTGCCAGCAGCTTAGAATGGGGAGGAAACTATGGCTACACCTTC. The rearrangement joins TRBV7-9 to TRBJ1-2, with no clear D. The length of the CDR3 is 15 residues. Germline V gene sequence: CDR1 SEHNR, CDR2 FQNEAQ (reference sequence). V lost 1 base to trimming and J lost 2 bases, with 11 bases between them.